This T cell receptor beta chain was captured in a study of T cells in Graves' hyperthyroidism and ophthalmopathy. Using RNA transcripts as the source, TCR beta CDR3 regions were amplified. The TCR CDR3 was amplified in a first-round RT-PCR using the HTBI primer set. TCRdb re-called the multiplex PCR reads with MiXCR, one entry per CDR3 protein. This table holds 190,000 or so distinct CDR3 sequences, approximately 20% found once. Stable Graves' hyperthyroidism meant no ophthalmopathy progression within 18 months. The diagnoses drew upon clinical symptoms, serum thyroxine and TRAb, thyroid ultrasound and orbital computed tomography. This clonotype was recorded at least ten times. The sequenced material came from blood. The TCR sequence derives from a man aged 40-55 years with Graves' hyperthyroidism.

Here the CDR3 reads CASSRGAGGDNEQFF. In DNA, the CDR3 is TGTGCCAGCAGCCGTGGGGCAGGGGGGGACAATGAGCAGTTCTTC. This sequence joins TRBV2 and TRBJ2-1, with D tentatively TRBD1 or TRBD2 (7 bases each). Germline CDR1 and CDR2: SNHLY and FYNNEI. The CDR3 is 15 amino acids. V lost 6 bases, J lost 5 bases, and 17 bases lay in between.